Sequencing of this T cell receptor beta chain was carried out in a study of blood T cells in healthy people across ages. Findings and limits, study-wide: Among long-lived donors, naive CD4+ cells were more numerous and diversity higher than in aged donors.

This clonotype has a handful of counts. The antigen is unknown. The CDR3 extends over 16 amino acids. The germline V gene encodes CDR1 LNHNV and CDR2 YYDKDF (reference sequence). For the second PCR, which ran for roughly 6 to 11 cycles, a sample-barcoded 5' primer and a J-beta primer mix were used. TCRdb used MiXCR to reprocess the 5' RACE reads, holding one entry per CDR3 protein. This table holds about 720,000 distinct CDR3 sequences, over 20% found once. The rearrangement links TRBV15 to TRBJ2-5; TRBD1 agrees at 10 bases. Judging by the DNA end, TRBJ2-1 fits better; the J call may be wrong. This receptor was taken from a man between 65 and 85 years old in good health. The specimen sequenced was blood. CDR3 region: CATSKETGGADNEQFF. As DNA, the CDR3 is TGTGCCACCAGCAAAGAGACAGGGGGCGCCGACAATGAGCAGTTCTTC.